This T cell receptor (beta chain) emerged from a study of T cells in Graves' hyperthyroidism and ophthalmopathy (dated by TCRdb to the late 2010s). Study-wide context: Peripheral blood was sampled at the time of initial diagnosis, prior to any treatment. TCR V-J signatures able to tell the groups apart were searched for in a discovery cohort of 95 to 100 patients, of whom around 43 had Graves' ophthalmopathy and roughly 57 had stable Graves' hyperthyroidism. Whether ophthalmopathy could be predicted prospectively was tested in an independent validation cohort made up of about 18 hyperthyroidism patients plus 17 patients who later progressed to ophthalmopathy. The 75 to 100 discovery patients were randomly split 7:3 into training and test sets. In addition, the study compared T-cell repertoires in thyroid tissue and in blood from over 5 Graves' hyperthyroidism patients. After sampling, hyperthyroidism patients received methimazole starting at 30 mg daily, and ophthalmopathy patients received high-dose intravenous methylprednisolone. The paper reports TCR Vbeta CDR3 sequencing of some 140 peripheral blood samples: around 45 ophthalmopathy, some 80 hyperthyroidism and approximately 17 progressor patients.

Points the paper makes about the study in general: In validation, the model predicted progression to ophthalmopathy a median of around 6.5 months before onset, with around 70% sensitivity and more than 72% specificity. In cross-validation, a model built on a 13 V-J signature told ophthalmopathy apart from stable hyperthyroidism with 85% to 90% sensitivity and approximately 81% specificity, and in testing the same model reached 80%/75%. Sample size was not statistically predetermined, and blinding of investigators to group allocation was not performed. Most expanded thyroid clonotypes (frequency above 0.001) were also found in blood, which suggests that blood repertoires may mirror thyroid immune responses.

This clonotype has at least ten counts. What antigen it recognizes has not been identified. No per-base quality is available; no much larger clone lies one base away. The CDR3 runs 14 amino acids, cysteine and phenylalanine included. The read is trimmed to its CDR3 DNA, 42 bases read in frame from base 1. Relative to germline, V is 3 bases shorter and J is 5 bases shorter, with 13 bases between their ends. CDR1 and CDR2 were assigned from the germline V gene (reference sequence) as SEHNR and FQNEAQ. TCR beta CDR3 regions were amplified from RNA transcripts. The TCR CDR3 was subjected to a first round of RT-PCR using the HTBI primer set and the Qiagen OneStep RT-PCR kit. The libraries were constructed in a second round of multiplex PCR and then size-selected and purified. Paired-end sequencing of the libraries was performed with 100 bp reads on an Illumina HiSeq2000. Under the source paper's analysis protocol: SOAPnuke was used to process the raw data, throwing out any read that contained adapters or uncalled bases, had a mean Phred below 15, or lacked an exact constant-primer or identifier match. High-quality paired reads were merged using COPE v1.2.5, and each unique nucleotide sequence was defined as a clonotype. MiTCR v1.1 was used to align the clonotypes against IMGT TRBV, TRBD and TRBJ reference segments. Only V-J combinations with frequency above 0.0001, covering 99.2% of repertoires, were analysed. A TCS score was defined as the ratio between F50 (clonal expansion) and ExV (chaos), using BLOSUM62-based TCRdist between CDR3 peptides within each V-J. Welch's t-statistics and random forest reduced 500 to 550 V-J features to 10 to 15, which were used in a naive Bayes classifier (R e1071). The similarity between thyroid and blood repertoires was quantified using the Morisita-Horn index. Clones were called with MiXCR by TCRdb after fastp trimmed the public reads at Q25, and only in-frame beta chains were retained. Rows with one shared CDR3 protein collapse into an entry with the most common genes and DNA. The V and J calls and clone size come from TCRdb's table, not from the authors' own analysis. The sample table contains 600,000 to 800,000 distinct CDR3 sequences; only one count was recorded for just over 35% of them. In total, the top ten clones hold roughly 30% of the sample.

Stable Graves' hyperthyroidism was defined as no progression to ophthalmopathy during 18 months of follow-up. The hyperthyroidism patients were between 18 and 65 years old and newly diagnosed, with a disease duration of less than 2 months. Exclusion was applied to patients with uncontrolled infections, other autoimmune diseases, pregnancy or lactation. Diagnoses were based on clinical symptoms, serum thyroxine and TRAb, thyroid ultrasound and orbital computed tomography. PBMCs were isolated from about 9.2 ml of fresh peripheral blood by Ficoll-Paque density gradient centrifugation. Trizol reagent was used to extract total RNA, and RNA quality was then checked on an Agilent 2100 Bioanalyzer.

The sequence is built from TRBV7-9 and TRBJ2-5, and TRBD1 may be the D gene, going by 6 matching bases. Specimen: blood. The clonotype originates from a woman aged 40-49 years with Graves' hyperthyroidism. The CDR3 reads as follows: CASSLRADRETQYF. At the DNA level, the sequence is TGTGCCAGCAGCTTGCGGGCCGACAGGGAGACCCAGTACTTC.